The 31 T cell receptor beta chains below were found in one sample sequenced in a study of blood T cell repertoires in COVID-19. Using immunoSEQ multiplex PCR, the repertoire was profiled, and TCRdb retains in-frame clones only, with some absent. The sample yields about 320,000 clones, around 90% seen once. Sequencing was done on a sample of peripheral blood. These receptors all stem from a man aged 18 to 29 who had recovered from COVID-19.

V and J are TRBV28 and TRBJ1-5, with no clear D. The CDR3 is made up of 14 amino acids. Trimming removed 8 bases at V and 0 bases at J, with 11 bases between. The germline gives CDR1 MDHEN, CDR2 SYDVKM. DNA for the CDR3: TGTGCCAGCGATCAGACTTATAGCAATCAGCCCCAGCATTTT. This translates into CASDQTYSNQPQHF. Complete variable domain (other parts from reference TRBV28 and TRBJ1-5): DVKVTQSSRYLVKRTGEKVFLECVQDMDHENMFWYRQDPGLGLRLIYFSYDVKMKEKGDIPEGYSVSREKKERFSLILESASTNQTSMYLCASDQTYSNQPQHFGDGTRLSIL.

The chain carries TRBV3-1 (or the pseudogene TRBV3-2) and TRBJ2-1, with TRBD2 matching over 8 bases. The CDR3 has 19 residues. Germline loops: CDR1 LGHDT, CDR2 YNNKEL (reference sequence). V was clipped by 1 base and J by 2 bases; unmatched bases: 13. In DNA form, the CDR3 reads TGTGCCAGCAGCCAAGTTAATCTAAGCGGGGGCGGCACCTACAATGAGCAGTTCTTC. Its protein product is CASSQVNLSGGGTYNEQFF.

This sequence joins TRBV25-1 and TRBJ1-6, with TRBD1 as a possible D gene (6 bases). CDR3 length: 14 amino acids. CDR1 MGHDK and CDR2 SYGVNS come from the germline V gene. V lost 10 bases to trimming and J lost 7 bases, with 17 bases between them. The CDR3 bases are TGTGCCACTACGGGGGGGGGCTCGAATTCACCCCTCCACTTT. Its protein is CATTGGGSNSPLHF. The complete variable domain, with remaining parts taken from reference TRBV25-1 and TRBJ1-6, reads EADIYQTPRYLVIGTGKKITLECSQTMGHDKMYWYQQDPGMELHLIHYSYGVNSTEKGDLSSESTVSRIRTEHFPLTLESARPSHTSQYLCATTGGGSNSPLHFGNGTRLTVT.

The chain couples TRBV6-5 to TRBJ2-7, with 9 bases matching TRBD1. After removal of 6 bases from V and 3 bases from J, the junction contained 6 bases not matched to a gene. CDR1 is MNHEY, CDR2 SVGAGI, per germline. This CDR3 region has 14 residues. For the CDR3, the DNA is TGTGCCAGCAGCAAGGAGGGACAGGGCTACGAGCAGTACTTC. This codes for CASSKEGQGYEQYF.

The rearrangement uses TRBV3-1 (or the pseudogene TRBV3-2) and TRBJ2-1; TRBD2 matches 13 bases. The CDR3 has 15 residues. The trim removed 4 bases at V and 8 bases at J, leaving 5 bases unmatched. Germline V gene sequence: CDR1 LGHDT, CDR2 YNNKEL (reference sequence). CDR3 sequence (DNA): TGTGCCAGCAGCCGTGGACTAGCGGGAGTTGATGAGCAGTTCTTC. The encoded protein is CASSRGLAGVDEQFF.

There are a few counts of this clone. V is TRBV5-6 and J is TRBJ1-2; D is possibly TRBD1 (6 bases). V was trimmed by 3 bases and J by 6 bases, leaving 21 bases between them. Germline V lookup: CDR1 SGHDT, CDR2 YYEEEE. The CDR3 consists of 16 residues. This CDR3 reads CASSSWTRGARDGYTF. DNA for the CDR3: TGTGCCAGCAGCTCGTGGACTAGGGGGGCGCGTGATGGCTACACCTTC.

The rearrangement links TRBV19 to TRBJ2-1, with D possibly matching TRBD1 (6 bases). In germline, CDR1 is LNHDA, CDR2 SQIVND (reference sequence). V was trimmed by 10 bases and J by 3 bases, leaving 13 bases between them. This CDR3 has 13 residues. The CDR3 DNA follows: TGTGCCACCAATCAGGGGTACTACAATGAGCAGTTCTTC. It translates to CATNQGYYNEQFF.

The V call is TRBV7-2, the J call TRBJ2-5; 10 bases agree with TRBD2. This CDR3 is built from 16 residues. Unmatched junction bases numbered 13, after V lost 5 bases and J lost 7 bases. Germline loops: CDR1 SGHTA, CDR2 FQGNSA. Here the CDR3 reads CASSPSGGLPLGTQYF. Written as DNA, the CDR3 is TGTGCCAGCAGCCCTAGCGGGGGCCTGCCCTTAGGGACCCAGTACTTC.

V is TRBV7-2 and J is TRBJ2-7, with 8 bases matching TRBD2. From germline, CDR1 is SGHTA and CDR2 FQGNSA. This CDR3 spans 15 amino acids. Trimming removed 5 bases from V and 1 base from J; junction bases left unmatched: 7. The CDR3 region is CASSVKRERSYEQYF. The CDR3 DNA sequence: TGTGCCAGCAGCGTCAAGCGGGAGAGGTCCTACGAGCAGTACTTC.

This chain joins TRBV19 and TRBJ2-5; 7 bases map to TRBD2. The CDR3 has 15 amino acids. After removal of 6 bases from V and 4 bases from J, the junction contained 11 bases not matched to a gene. The germline gives CDR1 LNHDA, CDR2 SQIVND (reference sequence). The CDR3 sequence: CASRRTAGVLETQYF. The CDR3 region has the DNA TGTGCCAGTAGAAGAACGGCGGGAGTGCTAGAGACCCAGTACTTC.

V and J are TRBV7-2 and TRBJ1-2; D remains ambiguous. CDR1 and CDR2 (germline): SGHTA, FQGNSA. The CDR3 has 14 amino acids. V lost 2 bases and J 3 bases, leaving 10 bases between the germline ends. This CDR3 reads CASSLFTRDYGYTF. CDR3 bases: TGTGCCAGCAGCTTATTCACTCGGGACTATGGCTACACCTTC.

The rearrangement uses TRBV12-3 or TRBV12-4 and TRBJ2-7, with TRBD1 identical over 7 bases. The V and J ends lost 5 bases and 2 bases, in that order; junction bases with no gene match: 3. This CDR3 region has 13 residues. The CDR3 DNA reads TGTGCCAGCAGTACAGGGGTTACCTACGAGCAGTACTTC. Amino acid sequence: CASSTGVTYEQYF.

V usage is TRBV15 and J usage is TRBJ2-1; 11 bases match TRBD2. The CDR3 length is 20 residues. J gave up 4 bases and V 0 bases, and 14 bases lay outside the gene matches. Germline lookup yields CDR1 LNHNV and CDR2 YYDKDF (reference sequence). The CDR3 region is CATSRDPPPLAGGRYNEQFF. The CDR3 coding sequence is TGTGCCACCAGCAGAGATCCCCCCCCCTTAGCGGGGGGGCGGTACAATGAGCAGTTCTTC. The variable domain in full, completed from reference TRBV15 and TRBJ2-1, reads DAMVIQNPRYQVTQFGKPVTLSCSQTLNHNVMYWYQQKSSQAPKLLFHYYDKDFNNEADTPDNFQSRRPNTSFCFLDIRSPGLGDTAMYLCATSRDPPPLAGGRYNEQFFGPGTRLTVL.

The J gene is TRBJ2-1, the V gene TRBV5-4, with 7 positions matching TRBD2. The CDR3 loop spans 16 amino acids. From germline, CDR1 is SGHNT and CDR2 YYREEE (reference sequence). V lost 4 bases and J lost 0; bases outside the gene matches: 7. The CDR3 here is CASSNTGGSSYNEQFF. DNA of the CDR3: TGTGCCAGCAGCAACACGGGGGGAAGCTCCTACAATGAGCAGTTCTTC.

V is TRBV6-5 and J is TRBJ2-7, with TRBD1 matching 7 bases. J gave up 7 bases and V 6 bases, and 9 bases lay outside the gene matches. CDR1 and CDR2 (germline): MNHEY, SVGAGI. This CDR3 contains 13 residues. This CDR3 reads CASSPPGQTEQYF. The CDR3 DNA sequence: TGTGCCAGCAGCCCCCCGGGACAGACAGAGCAGTACTTC.

V usage is TRBV7-9 and J usage is TRBJ2-5; TRBD2 agrees at 10 bases. The germline CDR1 and CDR2 sequences are SEHNR and FQNEAQ (reference sequence). The CDR3 loop spans 15 amino acids. Unmatched junction bases numbered 5, after V lost 5 bases and J lost 2 bases. Here the CDR3 reads CASSPGAGGQETQYF. CDR3 in DNA: TGTGCCAGCAGCCCCGGAGCGGGGGGGCAAGAGACCCAGTACTTC.

This chain links TRBV29-1 with TRBJ1-2, with 7 bases fitting TRBD1. The CDR3 extends over 12 amino acids. Per the germline V gene, CDR1 is SQVTM and CDR2 is ANQGSEA. Germline trimming cut 7 bases from V and 6 bases from J; bases unmatched to any gene: 8. CDR3 sequence (DNA): TGCAGCGCTACAGGGGCCCTGGATGGCTACACCTTC. This sequence encodes CSATGALDGYTF.

This chain uses TRBV9 with TRBJ1-2, with D possibly TRBD1 on 6 matching bases. The germline V gene encodes CDR1 SGDLS and CDR2 YYNGEE. This CDR3 is built from 13 residues. With 3 bases removed from V and 7 bases from J, the gap between germline ends came to 13 bases. The CDR3 protein is CASSEGQGSGYTF. For the CDR3, the DNA is TGTGCCAGCAGCGAGGGGCAGGGGAGTGGCTACACCTTC. Complete variable domain (other parts from reference TRBV9 and TRBJ1-2): DSGVTQTPKHLITATGQRVTLRCSPRSGDLSVYWYQQSLDQGLQFLIQYYNGEERAKGNILERFSAQQFPDLHSELNLSSLELGDSALYFCASSEGQGSGYTFGSGTRLTVV.

This rearrangement joins TRBV2 to TRBJ2-1; 8 positions agree with TRBD1. Germline V gives CDR1 SNHLY, CDR2 FYNNEI. CDR3 length: 14 residues. V dropped 5 bases and J dropped 9; count of bases not matched to a gene: 9. The CDR3 region has the DNA TGTGCCAGCAGTACCGGGACAGGTTTTACTGAGCAGTTCTTC. Translation gives CASSTGTGFTEQFF.

The chain recombines TRBV4-1 with TRBJ2-2, with TRBD2 as a possible D gene (5 bases). The V end was cut by 6 bases, the J end by 4 bases, with 9 bases between. The CDR3 extends over 13 amino acids. Germline V gene lookup returns CDR1 MGHRA and CDR2 YSYEKL. CDR3 sequence: CASSRGVTGELFF. The CDR3 DNA sequence: TGCGCCAGCAGTCGGGGTGTCACCGGGGAGCTGTTTTTT.

The V and J genes are TRBV2 and TRBJ2-7, with D possibly TRBD2 on 5 matching bases. The CDR3 is 15 residues long. V was cut by 2 bases and J by 2 bases, with 13 bases left in between. Germline CDR1 and CDR2: SNHLY and FYNNEI. Written as DNA, the CDR3 is TGTGCCAGCAGTGAATCCGGGATCGCCGCCTACGAGCAGTACTTC. Translating gives CASSESGIAAYEQYF.

The CDR3 sequence is CASTVGTPASYEQYF. Written as DNA, the CDR3 is TGTGCCAGCACCGTCGGGACACCAGCCTCCTACGAGCAGTACTTC. This rearrangement joins TRBV2 to TRBJ2-7; D may be TRBD1 (6 bases). Germline loops: CDR1 SNHLY, CDR2 FYNNEI. The CDR3 runs 15 residues. Trimming left V 7 bases short and J 0 bases short, with 16 bases between.

The J gene is TRBJ2-5, the V gene TRBV5-1; a possible D gene is TRBD1 (6 bases). This CDR3 is 15 amino acids long. Germline V lookup: CDR1 SGHRS, CDR2 YFSETQ. V dropped 4 bases and J dropped 1 base, with 14 bases sitting between them. CDR3 DNA: TGCGCCAGCAGCCCCTCGGACAGTATCCAAGAGACCCAGTACTTC. It is translated as CASSPSDSIQETQYF.

CDR3 nucleotide sequence: TGTGCCAGCTCACCATTTGGGGCGCGACAGGGTGGAAGGGAGACCCAGTACTTC. Translating gives CASSPFGARQGGRETQYF. The chain employs TRBV18 and TRBJ2-5; 7 positions match TRBD1. Germline V gene lookup returns CDR1 KGHSH and CDR2 LQKENI. Trimming cost V 2 bases and J 5 bases; bases outside gene matches: 17. This CDR3 region has 18 residues. Drawing the rest from reference TRBV18 and TRBJ2-5, the complete variable domain is NAGVMQNPRHLVRRRGQEARLRCSPMKGHSHVYWYRQLPEEGLKFMVYLQKENIIDESGMPKERFSAEFPKEGPSILRIQQVVRGDSAAYFCASSPFGARQGGRETQYFGPGTRLLVL.

Details on this clone: Other DNA sequences in the same sample also yield this CDR3. V usage is TRBV9 and J usage is TRBJ1-1; D gene uncertain. This CDR3 has 13 amino acids. CDR1 and CDR2 from the germline V gene are SGDLS and YYNGEE. V gave up 2 bases and J gave up 1 base, with 6 bases separating them. The CDR3 region has the DNA TGTGCCAGCAGCGTGGAGCAGAACACTGAAGCTTTCTTT. This codes for CASSVEQNTEAFF. The variable domain in full, with the rest retrieved from reference TRBV9 and TRBJ1-1, is DSGVTQTPKHLITATGQRVTLRCSPRSGDLSVYWYQQSLDQGLQFLIQYYNGEERAKGNILERFSAQQFPDLHSELNLSSLELGDSALYFCASSVEQNTEAFFGQGTRLTVV.

The chain carries TRBV9 and TRBJ1-4, with a possible D match to TRBD1 (6 bases). The CDR3 extends over 12 amino acids. V lost 4 bases and J 8 bases, leaving 9 bases between the germline ends. From germline, CDR1 is SGDLS and CDR2 YYNGEE. As DNA, the CDR3 is TGTGCCAGCAGCCCTCAGGGGGAAAAACTGTTTTTT. Translating it yields CASSPQGEKLFF.

The V gene is TRBV19, the J gene TRBJ1-1; D uncertain. The CDR3 covers 14 residues. Germline assignment: CDR1 LNHDA and CDR2 SQIVND (reference sequence). Trimming removed 6 bases from V and 1 base from J, with 12 bases in between. The CDR3 DNA reads TGTGCCAGTAGCCCGGGAGGCGCGAACACTGAAGCTTTCTTT. As protein: CASSPGGANTEAFF. Full variable domain (remainder filled in from reference TRBV19 and TRBJ1-1): DGGITQSPKYLFRKEGQNVTLSCEQNLNHDAMYWYRQDPGQGLRLIYYSQIVNDFQKGDIAEGYSVSREKKESFPLTVTSAQKNPTAFYLCASSPGGANTEAFFGQGTRLTVV.

V gene TRBV25-1 combines with J gene TRBJ2-2, with D perhaps matching TRBD1 (5 bases). The CDR3 totals 15 residues. V was shortened by 6 bases and J by 6 bases, with 17 bases between the two germline ends. In germline, CDR1 is MGHDK, CDR2 SYGVNS. CDR3 residues: CASRSTGAQSGELFF. CDR3 DNA: TGTGCCAGCAGGAGTACTGGGGCGCAGTCCGGGGAGCTGTTTTTT.

This rearrangement joins TRBV7-9 to TRBJ2-2; weak D call: TRBD2 (5 bases). Germline V gene data show CDR1 as SEHNR and CDR2 as FQNEAQ (reference sequence). V dropped 5 bases and J dropped 0 bases, with 19 bases sitting between them. The CDR3 runs 18 residues. The CDR3 region is CASSPPLGAAANTGELFF. The CDR3 DNA sequence: TGTGCCAGCAGCCCCCCCTTAGGAGCAGCGGCGAACACCGGGGAGCTGTTTTTT.

This chain joins TRBV10-3 and TRBJ2-2, with 10 bases matching TRBD1. Germline V gene sequence: CDR1 ENHRY, CDR2 SYGVKD. The ends lost 11 bases at V and 7 bases at J; junction bases unmatched: 7. The CDR3 is 13 amino acids. The CDR3 DNA reads as TGTGCCTCCCGACAGGGGGCGGGCGGGGAGCTGTTTTTT. This gives the protein CASRQGAGGELFF.

This chain joins TRBV6-5 and TRBJ2-5; 7 nucleotides agree with TRBD1. V gave up 10 bases and J gave up 7 bases; unmatched junction bases: 12. The CDR3 spans 13 residues. In germline, CDR1 is MNHEY, CDR2 SVGAGI. CDR3 nucleotide sequence: TGTGCCACCCTCTGGAGCGGACAGGCGACCCAGTACTTC. Translated, it gives CATLWSGQATQYF.